The following is a T cell receptor (beta chain) sequence with its context. Enrolment of Seattle patients took place during active infection, and they were followed longitudinally. The data stem from a study of blood T cell repertoires in COVID-19. Overall study: Acute and convalescent COVID-19 samples came from the United States, Italy and Spain. PBMCs, B-cell-depleted T cells, or T cells provided the cDNA or gDNA that made up the material.

V trimming: 5 bases; J trimming: 4 bases; junction bases outside the gene matches: 1. Germline V gene lookup returns CDR1 GTSNPN and CDR2 SVGIG (reference sequence). The CDR3 sequence is 12 residues long. Assay: immunoSEQ multiplex PCR; the TCRdb copy retains only in-frame clones and omits some. The table records about 350,000 clones, around nine tenths of them present only once. J is TRBJ2-5 and V is TRBV30; 10 positions agree with TRBD1. This receptor was obtained from a woman in her sixties or seventies with COVID-19, enrolled during active disease. Sequencing input: peripheral blood. As DNA, the CDR3 is TGTGCCTGGGGGACAGGGGTAGAGACCCAGTACTTC. Amino acids: CAWGTGVETQYF. Drawing the rest from reference TRBV30 and TRBJ2-5, the complete variable domain is SQTIHQWPATLVQPVGSPLSLECTVEGTSNPNLYWYRQAAGRGLQLLFYSVGIGQISSEVPQNLSASRPQDRQFILSSKKLLLSDSGFYLCAWGTGVETQYFGPGTRLLVL.